One sample yielded the 25 T cell receptor beta chains listed below, sequenced in a study of cytomegalovirus exposure and HLA in healthy donors. Sequencing was performed with immunoSEQ multiplex PCR; in TCRdb, only in-frame clones are kept and a portion is missing. The repertoire holds approximately 160,000 clones, around nine tenths seen once, with over 9% in the top ten. Sequenced material: PBMCs. The receptors originated from a woman aged 18-35 years in good health and CMV-seropositive.

The V and J genes are TRBV2 and TRBJ1-5; possible D gene TRBD1, 5 bases. Per the germline V gene, CDR1 is SNHLY and CDR2 is FYNNEI. V dropped 6 bases and J dropped 9 bases, with 12 bases sitting between them. This CDR3 spans 12 amino acids. CDR3 DNA sequence: TGTGCCAGCAGAAGGGGAGGTGGGCCCCAGCATTTT. Amino acid sequence: CASRRGGGPQHF.

V and J are TRBV7-9 and TRBJ1-1, with 12 bases matching TRBD1. V lost 6 bases and J lost 6; bases outside the gene matches: 2. Germline assignment: CDR1 SEHNR and CDR2 FQNEAQ (reference sequence). CDR3 length equals 13 residues. As DNA, the CDR3 is TGTGCCAGCAGGGGACAGGGGGCAGCTGAAGCTTTCTTT. This translates into CASRGQGAAEAFF.

The J gene is TRBJ2-3, the V gene TRBV28; 12 nucleotides line up with TRBD1. This CDR3 has 14 amino acids. Germline CDR1 reads MDHEN; CDR2 reads SYDVKM. Unmatched junction bases numbered 3, after V lost 6 bases and J lost 5 bases. Here the CDR3 DNA reads TGTGCCAGCAGGGGACAGGGGGCGGGAGATACGCAGTATTTT. This encodes CASRGQGAGDTQYF.

The chain is built from TRBV7-9 and TRBJ1-2; possible D gene TRBD1, 6 bases. Trimming removed 5 bases at V and 5 bases at J, with 18 bases between. Germline CDR1 is SEHNR and CDR2 is FQNEAQ (reference sequence). The CDR3 covers 15 residues. CDR3 bases: TGTGCCAGCAGCCGGGACATTTTTTCGGAGTATGGCTACACCTTC. Translating it yields CASSRDIFSEYGYTF. Together with reference TRBV7-9 and TRBJ1-2, the CDR3 gives the full variable domain: DTGVSQNPRHKITKRGQNVTFRCDPISEHNRLYWYRQTLGQGPEFLTYFQNEAQLEKSRLLSDRFSAERPKGSFSTLEIQRTEQGDSAMYLCASSRDIFSEYGYTFGSGTRLTVV.

The rearrangement links TRBV2 to TRBJ2-3; unclear D gene. There are 13 residues in the CDR3. Germline V CDR1 and CDR2: SNHLY, FYNNEI. V lost 6 bases and J 4 bases, leaving 11 bases between the germline ends. Here the CDR3 reads CASRANRPDTQYF. CDR3 coding DNA: TGTGCCAGCAGGGCCAACAGACCAGATACGCAGTATTTT.

V usage is TRBV21-1 and J usage is TRBJ2-7; the listed D gene, TRBD1, was not tested against the DNA. TRBV21-1 is termed a pseudogene. This CDR3 is built from 16 residues. CDR3 sequence reads: CASSNRGRQPGGEQYF. For the CDR3, the DNA is TGTGCCAGCAGCAACCGGGGGAGGCAGCCAGGGGGCGAGCAGTACTTC.

This chain uses TRBV25-1 with TRBJ1-1, with D maybe TRBD1 (5 bases). Germline CDR1 and CDR2: MGHDK and SYGVNS. There are 13 residues in the CDR3. V lost 6 bases and J 1 base, leaving 9 bases between the germline ends. The CDR3: CASSRQTNTEAFF. The CDR3 region has the DNA TGTGCCAGCAGCCGACAGACGAACACTGAAGCTTTCTTT. Together with reference TRBV25-1 and TRBJ1-1, the CDR3 gives the full variable domain: EADIYQTPRYLVIGTGKKITLECSQTMGHDKMYWYQQDPGMELHLIHYSYGVNSTEKGDLSSESTVSRIRTEHFPLTLESARPSHTSQYLCASSRQTNTEAFFGQGTRLTVV.

The chain is built from TRBV2 and TRBJ2-1, with 9 nucleotides matching TRBD1. CDR1 and CDR2 from the germline V gene are SNHLY and FYNNEI. CDR3 size: 16 residues. V shed 4 bases, J shed 8 bases, and the junction held 12 bases outside the gene matches. CDR3 in amino acids: CASSGLPGQGLHEQFF. The CDR3, as DNA: TGTGCCAGCAGTGGCCTCCCGGGACAGGGTCTCCATGAGCAGTTCTTC.

This clone has only one observation. The J gene is TRBJ2-2, the V gene TRBV7-2; D may be TRBD2 (7 bases). With 5 bases removed from V and 5 bases from J, the gap between germline ends came to 15 bases. CDR3 length equals 15 residues. In germline, CDR1 is SGHTA, CDR2 FQGNSA. This chain's CDR3 is CASSLAGARTGELFF. CDR3 in DNA: TGTGCCAGCAGCCTCGCGGGGGCCAGAACCGGGGAGCTGTTTTTT. Combining the CDR3 with reference TRBV7-2 and TRBJ2-2 gives the whole variable domain GAGVSQSPSNKVTEKGKDVELRCDPISGHTALYWYRQSLGQGLEFLIYFQGNSAPDKSGLPSDRFSAERTGGSVSTLTIQRTQQEDSAVYLCASSLAGARTGELFFGEGSRLTVL.

In DNA, the CDR3 is TGTGCCTGGAGGCGTAGGGGTCAAGGAAACACCATATATTTT. It yields the protein CAWRRRGQGNTIYF. The V call is TRBV30, the J call TRBJ1-3; the D gene is possibly TRBD1 (5 bases). This CDR3 comprises 14 residues. The V gene's germline CDR1 is GTSNPN and CDR2 SVGIG (reference sequence). V lost 3 bases to trimming and J lost 4 bases, with 13 bases between them.

There are a few counts of this clone. V usage is TRBV10-3 and J usage is TRBJ1-2; possibly TRBD1 for D (5 bases). The ends were cut back, 3 bases at V and 4 bases at J, with 21 bases in the middle. CDR1 and CDR2 (germline): ENHRY, SYGVKD. The CDR3 is 17 residues long. The CDR3 DNA reads TGTGCCATCAGTGATATGGGGGGGAAGAGGAAAAGCTATGGCTACACCTTC. Translating it yields CAISDMGGKRKSYGYTF.

The J gene is TRBJ2-1, the V gene TRBV12-5, with 13 bases matching TRBD2. V shed 5 bases and J 7 bases; nucleotides not matched to a gene: 11. Germline V gives CDR1 LGHNT, CDR2 FRNRAP. This CDR3 has 17 amino acids. The CDR3 bases are TGTGCTAGTGGTCTCCGACTAGCGGGAGGCCATGGGAATGAGCAGTTCTTC. It is translated as CASGLRLAGGHGNEQFF.

V usage is TRBV7-8 and J usage is TRBJ2-7; a possible D gene is TRBD2 (7 bases). The V end was cut by 2 bases, the J end by 7 bases, with 27 bases between. The CDR3 extends over 18 amino acids. Looked up from germline, CDR1 is SGHVS and CDR2 is FQNEAQ. CDR3 sequence: CASSLRGSSGRVNEEQYF. The CDR3 nucleotides read TGTGCCAGCAGCTTAAGGGGGTCGTCGGGGAGGGTAAACGAGGAGCAGTACTTC.

The CDR3 region is CASSPRQGEAFF. CDR3 nucleotide sequence: TGTGCCAGCAGCCCACGACAGGGTGAAGCTTTCTTT. The J gene is TRBJ1-1, the V gene TRBV7-6, with 7 bases lining up with TRBD1. From germline, CDR1 is SGHVS and CDR2 FNYEAQ. V lost 5 bases and J lost 7; bases outside the gene matches: 4. This CDR3 has 12 amino acids. The whole variable domain, remainder taken from reference TRBV7-6 and TRBJ1-1, is GAGVSQSPRYKVTKRGQDVALRCDPISGHVSLYWYRQALGQGPEFLTYFNYEAQQDKSGLPNDRFSAERPEGSISTLTIQRTEQRDSAMYRCASSPRQGEAFFGQGTRLTVV.

V is TRBV21-1 and J is TRBJ2-3; TRBD2 is taken as the D call from the table, unchecked against the DNA. TRBV21-1 corresponds to a pseudogene. The CDR3 runs to 19 residues. The CDR3 DNA reads TGTGCCAGCAGCAAATTCTTACCTAGCTGGGGTTGGTGCACAGATACGCAGTATTTT. It translates to CASSKFLPSWGWCTDTQYF.

This clone appeared a single time. The gene calls are TRBV9 and TRBJ2-2; D uncertain. Germline CDR1 SGDLS, CDR2 YYNGEE. V lost 2 bases to trimming and J lost 2 bases, with 7 bases between them. The CDR3 runs to 14 residues. The CDR3 region is CASSVSINTGELFF. The CDR3 DNA follows: TGTGCCAGCAGCGTGAGTATAAACACCGGGGAGCTGTTTTTT.

The chain uses TRBV10-2 and TRBJ1-1; 7 nucleotides align to TRBD1. Trimming removed 6 bases from V and 0 bases from J; junction bases left unmatched: 7. There are 15 residues in the CDR3. Germline CDR1 is WSHSY and CDR2 is SAAADI. The CDR3 region is CASRDLDRLNTEAFF. The CDR3 region has the DNA TGCGCCAGCAGGGACCTGGACAGGCTGAACACTGAAGCTTTCTTT.

This chain uses TRBV29-1 with TRBJ2-7; D might be TRBD1 (5 bases). CDR3 length equals 12 residues. Trimming stripped 5 bases from V and 2 bases from J, with 10 bases between. Germline-derived CDR1 and CDR2 are SQVTM and ANQGSEA. As DNA, the CDR3 is TGCAGCGTTCGCAGGGAACCCTACGAGCAGTACTTC. It yields the protein CSVRREPYEQYF.

This rearrangement joins TRBV2 to TRBJ2-5, with D perhaps TRBD2 (5 bases). From germline, CDR1 is SNHLY and CDR2 FYNNEI. This CDR3 region has 15 residues. V was cut by 2 bases and J by 3 bases, with 13 bases left in between. The DNA for the CDR3 is TGTGCCAGCAGTGAACAGAGGGCAGGTGAAGAGACCCAGTACTTC. It codes for CASSEQRAGEETQYF. The full variable domain, its missing parts supplied by reference TRBV2 and TRBJ2-5, is EPEVTQTPSHQVTQMGQEVILRCVPISNHLYFYWYRQILGQKVEFLVSFYNNEISEKSEIFDDQFSVERPDGSNFTLKIRSTKLEDSAMYFCASSEQRAGEETQYFGPGTRLLVL.

The V gene is TRBV2, the J gene TRBJ2-7; D is uncertain. CDR1 and CDR2 (germline): SNHLY, FYNNEI. Trimming pared 6 bases from V and 5 bases from J, leaving 14 bases between. The CDR3 is made up of 13 amino acids. Written as DNA, the CDR3 is TGTGCCAGCAGGCTCAGTCGAGGCAACGAGCAGTACTTC. Protein sequence: CASRLSRGNEQYF.

This clone was counted between two and nine times. V usage is TRBV30 and J usage is TRBJ1-1; D remains ambiguous. CDR1 is GTSNPN, CDR2 SVGIG, per germline (reference sequence). V lost 4 bases to trimming and J lost 10 bases, with 13 bases between them. The CDR3 spans 11 residues. DNA for the CDR3: TGTGCCTGGAACGCATGGGAGGGAGCTTTCTTT. Translation: CAWNAWEGAFF.

The CDR3 spells CASSYSWGDPYEQYF. The DNA of the CDR3 is TGTGCCAGCAGTTACTCGTGGGGGGATCCCTACGAGCAGTACTTC. The chain employs TRBV6-5 and TRBJ2-7; the D gene is possibly TRBD2 (6 bases). Trimming cost V 0 bases and J 2 bases, with 11 bases left between them. Germline CDR1 is MNHEY and CDR2 is SVGAGI. This CDR3 region has 15 residues.

The V call is TRBV7-9, the J call TRBJ2-1; 10 bases agree with TRBD2. In germline, CDR1 is SEHNR, CDR2 FQNEAQ (reference sequence). Unmatched junction bases numbered 9, after V lost 3 bases and J lost 10 bases. This CDR3 comprises 15 residues. The CDR3 protein is CASSFLAGVSKEQFF. The DNA for the CDR3 is TGTGCCAGCAGCTTTCTAGCGGGAGTGTCAAAGGAGCAGTTCTTC.

This sequence joins TRBV4-2 and TRBJ2-7; D is perhaps TRBD2 (6 bases). This CDR3 is 16 amino acids long. Per the germline V gene, CDR1 is LGHNA and CDR2 is YNFKEQ. Trimming removed 3 bases at V and 2 bases at J, with 17 bases between. The CDR3 bases are TGTGCCAGCAGCCATTTGTGGGGACTCGCGGCCTACGAGCAGTACTTC. As protein: CASSHLWGLAAYEQYF.

The chain couples TRBV11-3 to TRBJ2-1; 7 bases align to TRBD2. Unmatched junction bases numbered 10, after V lost 2 bases and J lost 9 bases. The CDR3 sequence is 15 residues long. Germline CDR1 and CDR2: SGHNT and YENEEA. The CDR3 DNA reads TGTGCCAGCAGCTTATGGCGGGAGTCGGGGGGTGAGCAGTTCTTC. Residues: CASSLWRESGGEQFF.